The subject of this entry is one TCR beta chain. Germline V CDR1 and CDR2: MGHRA, YSYEKL. The V end was cut by 4 bases, the J end by 2 bases, with 9 bases between. There are 15 residues in the CDR3. These data are taken from a study of T cell changes during pregnancy in multiple sclerosis. Produced via immunoSEQ multiplex PCR; TCRdb's table is partial and in-frame only. This table has tens of thousands of clones, roughly 87% appearing once. The material was peripheral blood, obtained in the first trimester of pregnancy. The rearrangement uses TRBV4-1 and TRBJ1-6, with D tentatively TRBD1 (6 bases). This clonotype was sampled from a female donor with multiple sclerosis, enrolled in a pregnancy study. CDR3 loop: CASSLGAAYNSPLHF. The CDR3 DNA sequence: TGCGCCAGCAGCCTGGGGGCGGCCTATAATTCACCCCTCCACTTT.